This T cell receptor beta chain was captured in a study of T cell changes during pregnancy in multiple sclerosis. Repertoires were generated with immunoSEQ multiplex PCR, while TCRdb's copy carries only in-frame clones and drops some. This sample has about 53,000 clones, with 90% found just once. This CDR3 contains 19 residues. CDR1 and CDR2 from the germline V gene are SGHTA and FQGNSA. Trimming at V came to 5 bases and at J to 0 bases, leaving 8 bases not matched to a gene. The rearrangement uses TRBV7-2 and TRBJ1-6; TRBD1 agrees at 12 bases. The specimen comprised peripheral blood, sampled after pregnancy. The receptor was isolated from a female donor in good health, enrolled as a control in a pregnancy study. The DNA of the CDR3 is TGTGCCAGCAGCCCAGGGACAGGGGGCAGGGGCTCCTATAATTCACCCCTCCACTTT. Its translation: CASSPGTGGRGSYNSPLHF.